The sequence of this TCR beta chain was determined in a study of control samples from healthy donors and cancer patients. Germline V gene sequence: CDR1 MRHNA, CDR2 SNTAGT. The J segment lost 2 bases and the V segment lost 11 bases, leaving 9 bases of the junction unmatched. This CDR3 has 14 residues. The data were produced by immunoSEQ multiplex PCR, yet TCRdb's version contains in-frame clones alone and is incomplete. In the table there are about 60,000 clones, approximately 94% of which are singletons. The chain couples TRBV6-4 to TRBJ1-3; 7 nucleotides match TRBD1. The specimen sequenced was blood. This receptor was obtained from a woman younger than 30 in good health. For the CDR3, the DNA is TGTGCCGTACTAGACAGGGTAGCTGGAAACACCATATATTTT. It codes for CAVLDRVAGNTIYF.